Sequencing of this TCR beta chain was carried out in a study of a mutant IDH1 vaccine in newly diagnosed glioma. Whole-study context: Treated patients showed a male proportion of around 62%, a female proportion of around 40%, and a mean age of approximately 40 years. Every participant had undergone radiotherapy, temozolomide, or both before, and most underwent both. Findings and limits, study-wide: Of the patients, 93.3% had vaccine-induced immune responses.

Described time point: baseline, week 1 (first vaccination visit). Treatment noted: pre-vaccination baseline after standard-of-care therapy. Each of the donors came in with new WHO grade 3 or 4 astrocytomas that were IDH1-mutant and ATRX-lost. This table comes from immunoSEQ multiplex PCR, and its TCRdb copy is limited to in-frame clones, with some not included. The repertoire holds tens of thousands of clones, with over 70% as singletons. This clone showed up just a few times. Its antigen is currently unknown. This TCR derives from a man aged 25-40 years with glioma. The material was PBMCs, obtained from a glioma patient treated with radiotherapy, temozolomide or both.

CDR3 sequence: CASSPLGNTGELFF. For the CDR3, the DNA is TGTGCCAGCAGCCCCCTTGGGAACACCGGGGAGCTGTTTTTT. The rearrangement joins TRBV5-4 to TRBJ2-2; no reliable D call. CDR1 is SGHNT and CDR2 is YYREEE in the germline V gene (reference sequence). The CDR3 sequence is 14 residues long. V was pared by 4 bases and J by 1 base, with 8 bases between. Filled out from reference TRBV5-4 and TRBJ2-2, the complete variable domain reads ETGVTQSPTHLIKTRGQQVTLRCSSQSGHNTVSWYQQALGQGPQFIFQYYREEENGRGNFPPRFSGLQFPNYSSELNVNALELDDSALYLCASSPLGNTGELFFGEGSRLTVL.